This passage covers 2 T cell receptor beta chains from one sample sequenced in a study of blood T cell repertoires in COVID-19 (dated by TCRdb to 2018 to 2020). The library came from the immunoSEQ multiplex PCR assay. The table was pulled from immuneACCESS by TCRdb, which kept in-frame rearrangements only. Such tables lose some clones; where checked, under half of the loss comes from unresolved V genes, and the rest has no known cause. The sample table holds 200,000 to 300,000 clones, of which roughly 90% were seen once. About 0.65% of the sample is taken by the ten largest. The source material was peripheral blood. The receptors derive from a human donor in a cohort sampled during active COVID-19.

This clone has a single count. The chain couples TRBV24-1 to TRBJ2-1, with D hard to call. CDR1 and CDR2 (germline): KGHDR, SFDVKD. V shed 1 base and J shed 5 bases, with 8 bases lying between them. The CDR3 has 14 residues. DNA for the CDR3: TGTGCCACCAGTGATTTCCAGGCACACAATGAGCAGTTCTTC. As protein: CATSDFQAHNEQFF.

The V and J genes are TRBV18 and TRBJ1-1, with a tentative D call TRBD1 (6 bases). Germline loops: CDR1 KGHSH, CDR2 LQKENI. The CDR3 runs 19 residues. V was clipped by 2 bases and J by 6 bases, with 28 bases between them. CDR3 protein: CASSPRAVSGASLEAEAFF. CDR3 in DNA: TGTGCCAGCTCACCAAGGGCGGTCTCAGGGGCCTCCCTAGAAGCTGAAGCTTTCTTT.